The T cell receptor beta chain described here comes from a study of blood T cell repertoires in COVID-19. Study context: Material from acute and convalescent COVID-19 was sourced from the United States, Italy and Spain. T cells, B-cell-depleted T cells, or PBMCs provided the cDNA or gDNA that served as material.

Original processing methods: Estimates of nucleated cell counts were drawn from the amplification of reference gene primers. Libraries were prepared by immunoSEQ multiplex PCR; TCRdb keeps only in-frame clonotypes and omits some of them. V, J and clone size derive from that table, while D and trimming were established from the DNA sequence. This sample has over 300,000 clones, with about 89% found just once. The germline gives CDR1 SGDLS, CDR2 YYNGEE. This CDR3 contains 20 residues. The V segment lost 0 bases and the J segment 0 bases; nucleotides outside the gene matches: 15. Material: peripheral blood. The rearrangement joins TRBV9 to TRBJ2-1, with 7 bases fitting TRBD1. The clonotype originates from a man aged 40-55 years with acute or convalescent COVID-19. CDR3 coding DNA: TGTGCCAGCAGCGTAGGGAGACAGGGAGCGGCGATAAGCTCCTACAATGAGCAGTTCTTC. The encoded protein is CASSVGRQGAAISSYNEQFF.